Listed below are T cell receptor beta chains from one sample, sequenced in a study of cytomegalovirus exposure and HLA in healthy donors. Data came from immunoSEQ multiplex PCR; TCRdb stores just in-frame clones and leaves some out. The sample includes 200,000 or so clones, under 85% of them seen just once. The sample comprised PBMCs. The receptor source for this set is a man between 50 and 59 years old in good health and CMV-seronegative. The CDR3 runs from the conserved cysteine through the conserved F or W. D genes are given only for firm matches. The listing skips clone size in some rows; elsewhere it reads once, few, many or a size class.

TRBJ2-5 | . | . | TRBV21-1 | TGTGCCAGCAGCAAAGTAGGAAGGAGGGGTTTAGAGACCCAGTACTTC | CASSKVGRRGLETQYF
TRBJ2-7 | TRBD1 | . | TRBV11-2 | TGTGCCAGCAGCCGGGACAGGGATCTCTCCTACGAGCAGTACTTC | CASSRDRDLSYEQYF
TRBJ2-5 | TRBD2 | . | TRBV7-6 | TGTGCCAGCAGCTTAGCTAGCGGGAGGACGAGAGAGACCCAGTACTTC | CASSLASGRTRETQYF
TRBJ2-7 | TRBD1 | once | TRBV7-2 | TGTGCCAGCAGCACCCAATTGGACAGGTCCAACGAGCAGTACTTC | CASSTQLDRSNEQYF
TRBJ2-7 | TRBD2 | . | TRBV6-1 | TGTGCCAGCAGTGAGAGGACTAGCGGGTCCTCCTACGAGCAGTACTTC | CASSERTSGSSYEQYF
TRBJ2-2 | . | . | TRBV11-3 | TGTGCCAGCAGCCCTAAACGGGGGGAGCTGTTTTTT | CASSPKRGELFF
TRBJ2-1 | . | . | TRBV28 | TGTGCCAGCAGTTTAACTAGTTATGAGCAGTTCTTC | CASSLTSYEQFF
TRBJ1-4 | . | . | TRBV28 | TGTGCCAGCAGTTTAGCTACCTCTCGTGTGTTTTTT | CASSLATSRVFF
TRBJ2-7 | . | . | TRBV4-2 | TGTGCCAGCAGCCCTTCCGGGGGTGGAACCTACGAGCAGTACTTC | CASSPSGGGTYEQYF
TRBJ2-1 | . | . | TRBV27 | TGTGCCAGCAGCCAATGGGGGGGCCCCTACAATGAGCAGTTCTTC | CASSQWGGPYNEQFF
TRBJ1-3 | TRBD1 | . | TRBV2 | TGTGCCAGCAGTGAAGCGCGACGAGGTTTGGGACAGGGTGGTAGAAACACCATATATTTT | CASSEARRGLGQGGRNTIYF
TRBJ1-1 | . | . | TRBV14 | TGTGTCAGCAGCCAATTCAGGAACACTGAAGCTTTCTTT | CVSSQFRNTEAFF
TRBJ2-7 | TRBD1 | . | TRBV9 | TGTGCCAGCAGCCCGACGGGACAGCCCCTCTCCTACGAGCAGTACTTC | CASSPTGQPLSYEQYF
TRBJ1-1 | TRBD1 | few | TRBV18 | TGTGCCAGCTCACGATACCTGACAGGGGCGAACACTGAAGCTTTCTTT | CASSRYLTGANTEAFF
TRBJ1-5 | . | few | TRBV30 | TGTGCCTGGAGTGTTGGGGGGGCCCAGCATTTT | CAWSVGGAQHF
TRBJ1-2 | . | few | TRBV29-1 | TGCAGCGTCAATGTGCGGTCTAACTATGGCTACACCTTC | CSVNVRSNYGYTF
TRBJ2-7 | . | . | TRBV18 | TGTGCCAGCTCACCGAACGGAGGCAAGGACGAGCAGTACTTC | CASSPNGGKDEQYF